These T cell receptor beta chains were read from a single sample in a study of T cell repertoires in cytomegalovirus infection. In TCRdb, the reads were re-called with MiXCR into one record per CDR3 protein. The data contain almost 500,000 distinct CDR3 sequences, approximately 10% of them seen just once; the ten biggest clones take up roughly 10%. The source material was PBMCs. The receptor source for this set is a human donor in good health (CMV status not recorded). Some clones in this sample may be carry-over from other donors' samples. Each CDR3 is given with its conserved first and last residue. Fields, in order: J gene, V gene, CDR3 protein.

j_call: TRBJ2-3; v_call: TRBV5-4; cdr3_aa: CASGTEREGMNADTQYF
j_call: TRBJ2-3; v_call: TRBV27; cdr3_aa: CASTNSGGLADTQYF
j_call: TRBJ1-1; v_call: TRBV14; cdr3_aa: CASSQTRDRSKKEAFF
j_call: TRBJ2-5; v_call: TRBV29-1; cdr3_aa: CSVPLADQETQYF
j_call: TRBJ1-1; v_call: TRBV29-1; cdr3_aa: CSVRAWGDTEAFF
j_call: TRBJ2-4; v_call: TRBV4-1; cdr3_aa: CASTPILRTDKNIQYF
j_call: TRBJ2-1; v_call: TRBV20-1; cdr3_aa: CSLQGRSYNEQFF
j_call: TRBJ2-2; v_call: TRBV12-5; cdr3_aa: CASGLQSAPRELFF
j_call: TRBJ2-5; v_call: TRBV10-3; cdr3_aa: CAISEGKTGPRETQYF
j_call: TRBJ1-2; v_call: TRBV7-2; cdr3_aa: CASSRQGMVYGYTF
j_call: TRBJ2-7; v_call: TRBV6-1; cdr3_aa: CASSEGAKSYEQYF
j_call: TRBJ2-1; v_call: TRBV7-3; cdr3_aa: CASSPRGRHNEQFF
j_call: TRBJ2-1; v_call: TRBV11-1; cdr3_aa: CTSSFRQGPYNEQFF
j_call: TRBJ2-4; v_call: TRBV5-1; cdr3_aa: CASSPGTYKNIQYF
j_call: TRBJ1-1; v_call: TRBV28; cdr3_aa: CASGARLNTEAFF
j_call: TRBJ1-5; v_call: TRBV2; cdr3_aa: CASSPTGARNQPQHF
j_call: TRBJ1-2; v_call: TRBV27; cdr3_aa: CASSERGQGYTF
j_call: TRBJ2-5; v_call: TRBV28; cdr3_aa: CASSRPLAAGETQYF
j_call: TRBJ1-5; v_call: TRBV5-6; cdr3_aa: CASSLGGGQGWQPQHF
j_call: TRBJ1-4; v_call: TRBV9; cdr3_aa: CASSLWDSNEKLFF
j_call: TRBJ1-5; v_call: TRBV12-3/TRBV12-4; cdr3_aa: CASSPGLGGQPQHF
j_call: TRBJ1-1; v_call: TRBV29-1; cdr3_aa: CSSQAGGGNTEAFF
j_call: TRBJ1-2; v_call: TRBV29-1; cdr3_aa: CSVESRSYGYTF
j_call: TRBJ2-7; v_call: TRBV3-1; cdr3_aa: CASSQDFANEQYF
j_call: TRBJ2-7; v_call: TRBV27; cdr3_aa: CASSFNAGETYEQYF
j_call: TRBJ2-1; v_call: TRBV9; cdr3_aa: CASSDTSGHNEQFF
j_call: TRBJ2-5; v_call: TRBV7-8; cdr3_aa: CASSLGGAGQETQYF
j_call: TRBJ2-6; v_call: TRBV7-9; cdr3_aa: CASSLGTGYSGANVLTF
j_call: TRBJ2-7; v_call: TRBV7-9; cdr3_aa: CASSSGTPEQYF
j_call: TRBJ1-6; v_call: TRBV10-3; cdr3_aa: CAIRNSAGERDSPLHF
j_call: TRBJ2-7; v_call: TRBV11-1; cdr3_aa: CASSLSREGGYEQYF
j_call: TRBJ2-1; v_call: TRBV12-5; cdr3_aa: CASGLGLAHNEQFF
j_call: TRBJ2-7; v_call: TRBV5-4; cdr3_aa: CASRPRDGPYEQYF
j_call: TRBJ2-2; v_call: TRBV29-1; cdr3_aa: CSVLRDNTGELFF
j_call: TRBJ1-4; v_call: TRBV18; cdr3_aa: CASSPPLSTNEKLFF
j_call: TRBJ2-7; v_call: TRBV29-1; cdr3_aa: CSVLPGGLAGGGSYEQYF
j_call: TRBJ1-1; v_call: TRBV24-1; cdr3_aa: CATSDLPEGQGAWTEAFF
j_call: TRBJ2-5; v_call: TRBV6-6; cdr3_aa: CASSFRDSQETQYF
j_call: TRBJ2-7; v_call: TRBV7-9; cdr3_aa: CASSLIGDSYEQYF
j_call: TRBJ2-7; v_call: TRBV11-2; cdr3_aa: CASSPSQNEQYF
j_call: TRBJ2-5; v_call: TRBV5-1; cdr3_aa: CASSTGLAGGETQYF
j_call: TRBJ1-2; v_call: TRBV19; cdr3_aa: CASRGTSNYGYTF
j_call: TRBJ2-2; v_call: TRBV7-3; cdr3_aa: CASSLTPSHTGELFF
j_call: TRBJ1-1; v_call: TRBV11-2; cdr3_aa: CASSMGLVRVKAFF